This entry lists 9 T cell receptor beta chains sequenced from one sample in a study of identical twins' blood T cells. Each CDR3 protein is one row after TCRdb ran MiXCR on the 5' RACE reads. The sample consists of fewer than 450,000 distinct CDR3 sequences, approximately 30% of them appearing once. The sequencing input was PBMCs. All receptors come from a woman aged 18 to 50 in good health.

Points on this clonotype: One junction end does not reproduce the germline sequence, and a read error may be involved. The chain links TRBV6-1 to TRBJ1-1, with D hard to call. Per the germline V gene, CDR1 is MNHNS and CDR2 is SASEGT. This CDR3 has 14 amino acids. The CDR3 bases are TGTGTCAGCAGCAAACAAGGACTTAACACTGAAGCTTTCTTT. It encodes CVSSKQGLNTEAFF.

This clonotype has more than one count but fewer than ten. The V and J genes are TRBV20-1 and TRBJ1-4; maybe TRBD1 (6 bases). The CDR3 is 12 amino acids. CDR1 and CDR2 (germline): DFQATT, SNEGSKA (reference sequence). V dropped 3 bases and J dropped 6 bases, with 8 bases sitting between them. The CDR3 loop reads CSASKGDEKLFF. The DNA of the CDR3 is TGCAGTGCTAGTAAGGGGGATGAAAAACTGTTTTTT.

The CDR3 is CASSLVGLREFNEQYF. CDR3 DNA: TGTGCCAGCAGTTTAGTGGGGCTTAGGGAGTTCAACGAGCAGTACTTC. This rearrangement joins TRBV27 to TRBJ2-7; D is possibly TRBD1 or TRBD2 (5 bases each). The CDR3 runs 16 residues. Germline loops: CDR1 MNHEY, CDR2 SMNVEV (reference sequence). The V end lost 2 bases, the J end lost 5 bases, and 19 bases lay between the germline ends.

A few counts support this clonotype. The CDR3 DNA is TGTGCCAGCAGTTTAAGAGTGGTCAGTCATGGCTACACCTTC. Its translation: CASSLRVVSHGYTF. This chain uses TRBV12-3 or TRBV12-4 with TRBJ1-2; D uncertain. Trimming removed 2 bases from V and 6 bases from J, with 13 bases in between. CDR3 length: 14 amino acids.

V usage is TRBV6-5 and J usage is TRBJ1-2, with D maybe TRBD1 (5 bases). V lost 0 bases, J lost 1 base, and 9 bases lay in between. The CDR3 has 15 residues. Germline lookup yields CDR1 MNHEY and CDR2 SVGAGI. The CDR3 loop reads CASSYSFRDNYGYTF. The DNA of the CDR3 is TGTGCCAGCAGTTACTCGTTCAGGGATAACTATGGCTACACCTTC.

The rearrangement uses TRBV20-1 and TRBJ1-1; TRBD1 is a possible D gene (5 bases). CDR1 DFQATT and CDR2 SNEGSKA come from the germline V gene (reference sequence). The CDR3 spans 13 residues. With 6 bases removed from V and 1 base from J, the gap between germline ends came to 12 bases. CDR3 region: CSAQGIRNTEAFF. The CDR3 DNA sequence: TGCAGTGCCCAGGGTATACGGAACACTGAAGCTTTCTTT.

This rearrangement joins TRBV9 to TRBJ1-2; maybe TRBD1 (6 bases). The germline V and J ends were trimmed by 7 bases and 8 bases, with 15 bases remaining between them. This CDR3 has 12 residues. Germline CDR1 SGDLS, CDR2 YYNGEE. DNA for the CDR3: TGTGCCAGCTTAAACAGGGTCGAAGGCTACACCTTC. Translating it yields CASLNRVEGYTF.

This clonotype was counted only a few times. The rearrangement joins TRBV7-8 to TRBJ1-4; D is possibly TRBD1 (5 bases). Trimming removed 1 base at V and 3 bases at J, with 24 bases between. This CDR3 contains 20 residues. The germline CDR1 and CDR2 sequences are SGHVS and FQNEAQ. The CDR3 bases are TGTGCCAGCAGCTTAGGTATCCTCCAGGGAAATCGTGTATCTAATGAAAAACTGTTTTTT. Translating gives CASSLGILQGNRVSNEKLFF.

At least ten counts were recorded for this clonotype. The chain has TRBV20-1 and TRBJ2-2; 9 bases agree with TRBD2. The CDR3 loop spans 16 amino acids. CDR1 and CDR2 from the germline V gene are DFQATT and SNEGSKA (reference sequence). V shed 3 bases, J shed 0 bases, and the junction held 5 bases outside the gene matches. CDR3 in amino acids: CSARWRGGSNTGELFF. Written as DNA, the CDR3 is TGCAGTGCTAGGTGGCGGGGGGGCTCGAACACCGGGGAGCTGTTTTTT.